The 8 T cell receptor beta chains in this list originate from one sample, sequenced in a study of T cell responses to AZD1222 COVID-19 vaccine. The assay was immunoSEQ multiplex PCR, and TCRdb's table has in-frame clones only and misses some. The sample contains approximately 170,000 clones, around 89% of which appear only once. The starting material was peripheral blood, obtained on day 0 of AZD1222 vaccination. The origin of the receptors is an adult in good health.

The chain has TRBV27 and TRBJ1-2; 8 bases agree with TRBD1. The CDR3 has 13 amino acids. The trim removed 2 bases at V and 7 bases at J, leaving 3 bases unmatched. The germline CDR1 and CDR2 sequences are MNHEY and SMNVEV (reference sequence). DNA for the CDR3: TGTGCCAGCAGTTTACAGGGGGCCGGTGGCTACACCTTC. Amino acids: CASSLQGAGGYTF.

This chain uses TRBV28 with TRBJ2-2; unclear D gene. This CDR3 is 16 amino acids long. Germline V lookup: CDR1 MDHEN, CDR2 SYDVKM. Trimming took 3 bases from V and 6 from J, leaving 17 bases between them. This CDR3 is CASSFDRAPGAGELFF. For the CDR3, the DNA is TGTGCCAGCAGTTTTGACCGGGCTCCTGGGGCCGGGGAGCTGTTTTTT.

The gene calls are TRBV6-1 and TRBJ1-5; D may be TRBD1 (5 bases). This CDR3 comprises 15 residues. The V gene's germline CDR1 is MNHNS and CDR2 SASEGT. V lost 3 bases and J 4 bases, leaving 13 bases between the germline ends. CDR3 sequence reads: CASSDLGLSNQPQHF. The CDR3 coding sequence is TGTGCCAGCAGTGATTTGGGGCTCTCAAATCAGCCCCAGCATTTT.

This clone was detected only once. The rearrangement joins TRBV19 to TRBJ2-2, with TRBD1 identical over 11 bases. CDR3 size: 16 residues. CDR1 is LNHDA, CDR2 SQIVND, per germline (reference sequence). After removal of 7 bases from V and 4 bases from J, the junction contained 8 bases not matched to a gene. CDR3 bases: TGTGCCAGTATTAATCAGGACAGGGGGCTCACCGGGGAGCTGTTTTTT. Translated: CASINQDRGLTGELFF.

The chain links TRBV7-9 to TRBJ2-7; perhaps TRBD2 as D (6 bases). Germline loops: CDR1 SEHNR, CDR2 FQNEAQ (reference sequence). The V end lost 5 bases, the J end lost 0 bases, and 17 bases lay between the germline ends. The CDR3 spans 16 residues. CDR3 sequence (DNA): TGTGCCAGCAGCCGTGGGGGAGCGGGTCTCTCCTACGAGCAGTACTTC. This sequence encodes CASSRGGAGLSYEQYF.

The J gene is TRBJ2-6, the V gene TRBV6-2 or TRBV6-3; D unresolved. Per the germline V gene, CDR1 is MNHEY and CDR2 is SVGEGT. The CDR3 spans 15 residues. Trimming left V 6 bases short and J 4 bases short, with 13 bases between. The CDR3 loop reads CASSKAPSGANVLTF. Written as DNA, the CDR3 is TGTGCCAGCAGCAAGGCCCCCTCGGGGGCCAACGTCCTGACTTTC.

The rearrangement uses TRBV27 and TRBJ2-7, with 9 positions matching TRBD2. Germline CDR1 reads MNHEY; CDR2 reads SMNVEV (reference sequence). CDR3 length: 15 residues. The J segment lost 3 bases and the V segment lost 6 bases, leaving 9 bases of the junction unmatched. The DNA of the CDR3 is TGTGCCAGCAGGAACAGCGGGGGGCATTACTACGAGCAGTACTTC. Protein product: CASRNSGGHYYEQYF.

This chain connects TRBV3-1 (or the pseudogene TRBV3-2) to TRBJ1-1; no firm D call. CDR1 LGHDT and CDR2 YNNKEL come from the germline V gene (reference sequence). The CDR3 has 15 amino acids. Trimming removed 0 bases from V and 2 bases from J, with 10 bases in between. CDR3 in amino acids: CASSQDFDGNTEAFF. The CDR3 nucleotides are TGTGCCAGCAGCCAAGATTTTGACGGAAACACTGAAGCTTTCTTT.